The sequence of this TCR beta chain was determined in a study of T-cell memory formation after mild COVID-19. Regarding the study as a whole: CD4/CD8 balance characterized clones contracting day 15 to 85, and CD4+ skew characterized later expanders.

This clonotype was counted at least ten times. Its target is not known. Each CDR3 protein gets one entry after TCRdb re-called the 5' RACE reads with MiXCR. The sample has some 46,000 distinct CDR3 sequences, around 6.3% seen once. Sequencing input: PBMCs or a T cell subset sorted from them (not recorded which). The receptor comes from an adult who had mild COVID-19 (a few samples of this study predate the infection). Cell type and time point are not known.

The CDR3 is CASSFVTGGYNEQFF. Here the CDR3 DNA reads TGTGCCAGCAGCTTCGTTACAGGGGGGTACAATGAGCAGTTCTTC. The J gene is TRBJ2-1, the V gene TRBV7-9; 8 nucleotides match TRBD1. After removal of 3 bases from V and 4 bases from J, the junction contained 5 bases not matched to a gene. Germline V gene data show CDR1 as SEHNR and CDR2 as FQNEAQ (reference sequence). The CDR3 extends over 15 amino acids.